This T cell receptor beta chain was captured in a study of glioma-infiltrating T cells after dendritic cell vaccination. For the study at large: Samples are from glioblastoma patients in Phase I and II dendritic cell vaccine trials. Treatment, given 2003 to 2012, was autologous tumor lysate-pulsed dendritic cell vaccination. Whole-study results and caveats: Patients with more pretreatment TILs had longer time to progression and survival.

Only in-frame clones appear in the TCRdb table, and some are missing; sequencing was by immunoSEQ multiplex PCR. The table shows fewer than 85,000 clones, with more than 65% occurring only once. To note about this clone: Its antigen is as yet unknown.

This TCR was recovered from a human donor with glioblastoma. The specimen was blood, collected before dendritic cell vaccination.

The CDR3 DNA is TGTGCCAGCAGCCCGGGAGGGGGCGCGGCCGGGGAGCTGTTTTTT. Its protein is CASSPGGGAAGELFF. This chain links TRBV5-4 with TRBJ2-2; tentatively, D is TRBD2 (8 bases). The CDR3 is 15 amino acids. Germline V gene sequence: CDR1 SGHNT, CDR2 YYREEE (reference sequence). The V end was cut by 4 bases, the J end by 6 bases, with 16 bases between.